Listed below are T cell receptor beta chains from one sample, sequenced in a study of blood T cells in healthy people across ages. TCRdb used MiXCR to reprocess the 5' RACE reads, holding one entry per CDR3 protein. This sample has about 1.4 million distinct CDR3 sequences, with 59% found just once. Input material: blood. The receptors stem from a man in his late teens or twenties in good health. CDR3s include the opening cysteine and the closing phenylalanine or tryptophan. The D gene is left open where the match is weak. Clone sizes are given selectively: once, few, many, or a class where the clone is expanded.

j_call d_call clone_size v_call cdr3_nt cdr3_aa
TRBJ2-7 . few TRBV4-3 TGCGCCAGCGGGGGGATCCGGTTGTACTTC CASGGIRLYF
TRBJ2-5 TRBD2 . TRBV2 TGTGCCAGCAGTGATCCAAGGGCGGGAGGGCCCCAGTACTTC CASSDPRAGGPQYF
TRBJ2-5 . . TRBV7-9 TGTGCCAGCAGCTTAACGGTCCAGGGTGCCTACAATGAGCAGTACTTC CASSLTVQGAYNEQYF
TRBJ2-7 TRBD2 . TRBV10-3 TGTGCCATCAGTGAGTCGCGGGTGGCTAGCGGGGGCGACGAGCAGTACTTC CAISESRVASGGDEQYF
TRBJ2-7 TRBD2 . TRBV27 TGTGCCAGCAGGACTAGCGGGAGTCCCAAACTCTACGAGCAGTACTTC CASRTSGSPKLYEQYF
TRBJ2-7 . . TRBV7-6 TGTGCCAGCAGCGAAGGGGGGGAAAGCTACGAGCAGTACTTC CASSEGGESYEQYF
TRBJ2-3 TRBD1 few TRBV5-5 TGTGCCAGCAGCGGCTCCGGGACAGGGGGTAGCACAGATACGCAGTATTTT CASSGSGTGGSTDTQYF
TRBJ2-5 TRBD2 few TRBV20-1 TGCAGTGCTAGTTCCTTAGCGGGAGTCTTTAGGCAAGAGACCCAGTACTTC CSASSLAGVFRQETQYF
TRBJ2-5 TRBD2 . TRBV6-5 TGTGCCAGCAGTTACTCGTTCCAGGGTCTAGCGGGAGTGGAGACCCAGTACTTC CASSYSFQGLAGVETQYF
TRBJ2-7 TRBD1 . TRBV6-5 TGTGCCAGCAGCCCGACAGGGGCCCTGTTCGAGCAGTACTTC CASSPTGALFEQYF
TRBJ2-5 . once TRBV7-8 TGTGCCAGCAGCTTAGCCCGGGGCTGGGGAGAGACCCAGTACTTC CASSLARGWGETQYF
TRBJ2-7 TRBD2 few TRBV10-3 TGTGCCATCAAAGGGACTAGCGGTTACGAGCAGTACTTC CAIKGTSGYEQYF
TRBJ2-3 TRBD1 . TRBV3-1 TGTGCCAGCAGCCAGAACAGGGGAGATACGCAGTATTTT CASSQNRGDTQYF
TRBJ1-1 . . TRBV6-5 TGTGCCAGCTGGTCAATGAACACTGAAGCTTTCTTT CASWSMNTEAFF
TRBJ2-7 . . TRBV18 TGTGCCAGCTCACCACTCGGTAGATCCCGCGGGGAGCAGTACTTC CASSPLGRSRGEQYF
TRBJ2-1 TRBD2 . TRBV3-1 TGTGCCAGCAGCCAAGCAAGTTCATCCCTAGCGGAAGGAGACAATGAGCAGTTCTTC CASSQASSSLAEGDNEQFF
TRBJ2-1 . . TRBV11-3 TGTGCCAGCAGCTCGAGACTAGGCAATGAGCAGTTCTTC CASSSRLGNEQFF
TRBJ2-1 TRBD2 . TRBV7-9 TGTGCCAGCAGCTTAAAGGGGACTAGCGGGAGCTCTTACAATGAGCAGTTCTTC CASSLKGTSGSSYNEQFF
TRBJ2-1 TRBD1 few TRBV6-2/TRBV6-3 TGTGCCAGCAGCCGCCCCCCCTGGACAGGCAACCCCCCGGAGGCATACAATGAGCAGTTCTTC CASSRPPWTGNPPEAYNEQFF
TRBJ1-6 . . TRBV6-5 TGTGCCAGCAGTTCCCCCGCAGGGGAGAATCAATATAATTCACCCCTCCACTTT CASSSPAGENQYNSPLHF
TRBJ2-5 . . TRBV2 TGTGCCAGCACAGGGTTAGCAGAGACCCAGTACTTC CASTGLAETQYF
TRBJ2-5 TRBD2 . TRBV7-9 TGTGCCAGCAGCTTCCCTAGGGCCGGACTAGCGGAGGAGACCCAGTACTTC CASSFPRAGLAEETQYF
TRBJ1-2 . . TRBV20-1 TGCAGTGCCCACCCAGGGGAACGGGAGGGCTACACCTTC CSAHPGEREGYTF
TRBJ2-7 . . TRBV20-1 TGCAGTGGAGGAAGGTACTCTTACGAGCAGTACTTC CSGGRYSYEQYF
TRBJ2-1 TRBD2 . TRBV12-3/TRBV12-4 TGTGCCGCCGGGAGGGCCTACAATGAGCAGTTCTTC CAAGRAYNEQFF
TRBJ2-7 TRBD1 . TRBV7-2 TGTGCCAGCAGCTTAGGACAGGGTATAAACTACGAGCAGTACTTC CASSLGQGINYEQYF
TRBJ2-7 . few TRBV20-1 TGCAGTGCTAAGTCGGGGGCCAGCTCCTACGAGCAGTACTTC CSAKSGASSYEQYF
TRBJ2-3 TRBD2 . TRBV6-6 TGTGCCAGCAGACCGGGGGGAGTCTCATTTGGTACGCAGTATTTT CASRPGGVSFGTQYF
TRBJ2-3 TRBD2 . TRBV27 TGTGCCAGCAGCCAACTAGCGGATACGCAGTATTTT CASSQLADTQYF
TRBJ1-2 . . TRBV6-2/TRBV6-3 TGTGCCAGCAAACCCCCAAACTATGGCTACACCTTC CASKPPNYGYTF
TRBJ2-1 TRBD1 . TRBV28 TGTGCCAGCAGAAATCCTGGGACAGGGGGCTACAATGAGCAGTTCTTC CASRNPGTGGYNEQFF
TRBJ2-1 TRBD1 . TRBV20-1 TGCAGTGCTAAGGGACAGGCGATCTACAATGAGCAGTTCTTC CSAKGQAIYNEQFF
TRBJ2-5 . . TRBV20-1 TGCAGTGAAAAACTCGGAGAGACCCAGTACTTC CSEKLGETQYF
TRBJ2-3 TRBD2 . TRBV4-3 TGCGCCAGCAGCCCCGATGGGAGGGAGACGGTCACAGATACGCAGTATTTT CASSPDGRETVTDTQYF
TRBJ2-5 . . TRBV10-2 TGCGCCAGCAGTGAGCCTGGGAACTACCAAGAGACCCAGTACTTC CASSEPGNYQETQYF
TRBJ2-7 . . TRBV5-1 TGCGCCAGCAGCTTGGACAGGGTGGCTTACGAGCAGTACTTC CASSLDRVAYEQYF
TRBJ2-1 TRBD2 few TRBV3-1 TGTGCCAGCAGCCACACTAGCGGGAGACAATACAATGAGCAGTTCTTC CASSHTSGRQYNEQFF
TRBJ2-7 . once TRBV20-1 TGCAGTGCTAGAGTACAGGGGAGGGCCTCCTACGAGCAGTACTTC CSARVQGRASYEQYF
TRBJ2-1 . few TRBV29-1 TGCAGTCAGGGTGTAGGGTCCTACAATGAGCAGTTCTTC CSQGVGSYNEQFF
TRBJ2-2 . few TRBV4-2 TGTGCCAGCAGCCCTTCTCTTTTCCACACCGGGGAGCTGTTTTTT CASSPSLFHTGELFF
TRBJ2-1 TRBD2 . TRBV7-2 TGTGCCAGCAGCTTGGCGGGGGGGTGGGGGTACAATGAGCAGTTCTTC CASSLAGGWGYNEQFF
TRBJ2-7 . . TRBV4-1 TGCGCCAGCTCTCCAGCACTAGGCGGGGACTACGAGCAGTACTTC CASSPALGGDYEQYF
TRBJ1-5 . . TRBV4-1 TGCGCCAGCAGCTCAAGATCACAGCAGCCCCAGCATTTT CASSSRSQQPQHF
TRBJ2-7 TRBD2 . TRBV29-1 TGCAGCGTCGTCCCGGGACTAGCCTACGAGCAGTACTTC CSVVPGLAYEQYF
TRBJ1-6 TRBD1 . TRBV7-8 TGTGCCAGCAGCTTAGAGACAGGGTTGTCCTCACCCCTCCACTTT CASSLETGLSSPLHF
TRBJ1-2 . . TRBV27 TGTGCCAGCAGTTTATACAGGGATGGTACTAACTATGGCTACACCTTC CASSLYRDGTNYGYTF
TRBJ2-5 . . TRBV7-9 TGTGCCAGCAGTCAAGTGGAGTACCAAGAGACCCAGTACTTC CASSQVEYQETQYF
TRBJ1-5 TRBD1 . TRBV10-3 TGTGCCATCAGCAAAGACAGGGCTCAGCCCCAGCATTTT CAISKDRAQPQHF